This entry lists 8 T cell receptor beta chains sequenced from one sample in a study of blood T cell repertoires in COVID-19. Method: immunoSEQ multiplex PCR; TCRdb's copy keeps in-frame clones and lacks some. The repertoire holds under 250,000 clones, with more than 70% as singletons. The source material was peripheral blood. These receptors all stem from a man over 45 with active or convalescent COVID-19.

This clone was observed a single time. The chain carries TRBV7-9 and TRBJ1-2; D perhaps matches TRBD1 (6 bases). Germline CDR1 SEHNR, CDR2 FQNEAQ (reference sequence). This CDR3 has 16 amino acids. Trimming took 6 bases from V and 4 from J, leaving 21 bases between them. The CDR3 spells CASRPVRGGDPYGYTF. The CDR3 DNA sequence: TGTGCCAGCAGGCCTGTGAGGGGGGGAGATCCCTATGGCTACACCTTC. Supplemented by reference TRBV7-9 and TRBJ1-2, the full variable domain reads DTGVSQNPRHKITKRGQNVTFRCDPISEHNRLYWYRQTLGQGPEFLTYFQNEAQLEKSRLLSDRFSAERPKGSFSTLEIQRTEQGDSAMYLCASRPVRGGDPYGYTFGSGTRLTVV.

This sequence joins TRBV5-1 and TRBJ2-7; the match to TRBD1 covers 8 bases. J was trimmed by 2 bases and V by 3 bases; bases with no gene match: 4. CDR1 SGHRS and CDR2 YFSETQ come from the germline V gene. The CDR3 covers 14 residues. This chain's CDR3 is CASSSTTGAYEQYF. CDR3 nucleotides: TGCGCCAGCAGCTCGACGACAGGGGCCTACGAGCAGTACTTC.

The V gene is TRBV7-3, the J gene TRBJ2-1, with TRBD1 identical over 12 bases. V was clipped by 4 bases and J by 9 bases; unmatched bases: 10. The CDR3 extends over 16 amino acids. Per the germline V gene, CDR1 is SGHTA and CDR2 is FQGTGA. As DNA, the CDR3 is TGTGCCAGCAGCTCCGCTCCGGGGACAGGGGGCGTTGAGCAGTTCTTC. Its translation is CASSSAPGTGGVEQFF.

The chain employs TRBV27 and TRBJ1-1; D uncertain. Germline V gene lookup returns CDR1 MNHEY and CDR2 SMNVEV (reference sequence). This CDR3 comprises 14 residues. V lost 1 base and J 3 bases, leaving 9 bases between the germline ends. Here the CDR3 reads CASSLYAADTEAFF. CDR3 coding DNA: TGTGCCAGCAGTTTATACGCGGCGGACACTGAAGCTTTCTTT.

V is TRBV30 and J is TRBJ2-3; 12 nucleotides match TRBD2. CDR1 is GTSNPN, CDR2 SVGIG, per germline (reference sequence). The length of the CDR3 is 15 residues. V dropped 2 bases and J dropped 7; count of bases not matched to a gene: 7. CDR3 in DNA: TGTGCCTGGAGTCCCGGACTAGCGGGACGAAATACGCAGTATTTT. It encodes CAWSPGLAGRNTQYF. Using reference TRBV30 and TRBJ2-3 for the parts outside the CDR3, the full variable domain is SQTIHQWPATLVQPVGSPLSLECTVEGTSNPNLYWYRQAAGRGLQLLFYSVGIGQISSEVPQNLSASRPQDRQFILSSKKLLLSDSGFYLCAWSPGLAGRNTQYFGPGTRLTVL.

This chain uses TRBV28 with TRBJ1-5, with TRBD1 matching over 12 bases. The ends lost 3 bases at V and 9 bases at J; junction bases unmatched: 6. The CDR3 contains 15 residues. Germline assignment: CDR1 MDHEN and CDR2 SYDVKM. The CDR3 bases are TGTGCCAGCAGTTTTGGGGACAGGGGGCGGTTGCCCCAGCATTTT. This encodes CASSFGDRGRLPQHF.

This clone came up a few times. The V and J genes are TRBV7-9 and TRBJ1-3; 7 bases are a match to TRBD1. The germline V gene encodes CDR1 SEHNR and CDR2 FQNEAQ (reference sequence). The CDR3 length is 16 residues. V lost 5 bases and J lost 2; bases outside the gene matches: 9. The CDR3 spells CASSPTRGTAGNTIYF. The CDR3 DNA reads as TGTGCCAGCAGCCCAACTAGAGGGACAGCTGGAAACACCATATATTTT. The full variable domain, rest sourced from reference TRBV7-9 and TRBJ1-3, is DTGVSQNPRHKITKRGQNVTFRCDPISEHNRLYWYRQTLGQGPEFLTYFQNEAQLEKSRLLSDRFSAERPKGSFSTLEIQRTEQGDSAMYLCASSPTRGTAGNTIYFGEGSWLTVV.

The chain couples TRBV27 to TRBJ2-7; 8 nucleotides match TRBD1. Looked up from germline, CDR1 is MNHEY and CDR2 is SMNVEV (reference sequence). J was trimmed by 0 bases and V by 7 bases; bases with no gene match: 5. CDR3 length: 14 residues. The CDR3 protein is CASMGGQDSYEQYF. CDR3 sequence (DNA): TGTGCCAGCATGGGGGGACAGGACTCCTACGAGCAGTACTTC.